This TCR beta chain was observed in a study of blood T cell repertoires in COVID-19. Study details: T cells, B-cell-depleted T cells, or PBMCs supplied cDNA or gDNA.

The CDR3 consists of 16 residues. V lost 5 bases to trimming and J lost 7 bases, with 18 bases between them. The germline gives CDR1 MNHNY, CDR2 SVGAGI (reference sequence). Using immunoSEQ multiplex PCR, the repertoire was profiled, and TCRdb retains in-frame clones only, with some absent. The repertoire holds over 120,000 clones, with 84% as singletons. This sequence joins TRBV6-6 and TRBJ1-6; D possibly corresponds to TRBD1 (5 bases). The receptor's source is a human donor in a cohort sampled during active COVID-19. The specimen was peripheral blood. Here the CDR3 reads CASSNPGGVANSPLHF. In DNA form, the CDR3 reads TGTGCCAGCAGTAATCCGGGGGGGGTGGCGAATTCACCCCTCCACTTT.